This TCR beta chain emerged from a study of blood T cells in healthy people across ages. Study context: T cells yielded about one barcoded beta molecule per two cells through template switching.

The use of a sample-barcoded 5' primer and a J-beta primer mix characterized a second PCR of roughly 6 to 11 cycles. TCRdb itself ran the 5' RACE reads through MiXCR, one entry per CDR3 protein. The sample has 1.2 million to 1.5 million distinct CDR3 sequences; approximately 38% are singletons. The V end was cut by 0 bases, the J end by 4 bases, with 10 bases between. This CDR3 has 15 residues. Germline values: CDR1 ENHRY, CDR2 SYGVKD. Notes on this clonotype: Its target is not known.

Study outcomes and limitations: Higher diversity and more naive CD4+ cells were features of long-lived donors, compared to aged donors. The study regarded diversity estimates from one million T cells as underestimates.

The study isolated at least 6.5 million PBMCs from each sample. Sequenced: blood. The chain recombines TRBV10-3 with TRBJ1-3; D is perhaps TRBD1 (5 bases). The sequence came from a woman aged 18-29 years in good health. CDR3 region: CAISESREKGNTIYF. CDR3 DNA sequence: TGTGCCATCAGTGAGTCCAGGGAAAAGGGAAACACCATATATTTT.